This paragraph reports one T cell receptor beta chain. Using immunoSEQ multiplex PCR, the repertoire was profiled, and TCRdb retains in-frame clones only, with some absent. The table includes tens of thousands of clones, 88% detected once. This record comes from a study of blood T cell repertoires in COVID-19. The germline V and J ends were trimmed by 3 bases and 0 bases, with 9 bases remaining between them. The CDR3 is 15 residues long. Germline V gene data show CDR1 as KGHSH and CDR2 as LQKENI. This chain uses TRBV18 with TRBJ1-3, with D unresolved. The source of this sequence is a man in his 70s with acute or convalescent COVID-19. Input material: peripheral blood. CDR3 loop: CASSPDTSSGNTIYF. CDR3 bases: TGTGCCAGCTCACCCGACACGAGCTCTGGAAACACCATATATTTT. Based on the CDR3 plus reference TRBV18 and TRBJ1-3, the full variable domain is NAGVMQNPRHLVRRRGQEARLRCSPMKGHSHVYWYRQLPEEGLKFMVYLQKENIIDESGMPKERFSAEFPKEGPSILRIQQVVRGDSAAYFCASSPDTSSGNTIYFGEGSWLTVV.